This TCR beta chain was sequenced during a study of cytomegalovirus exposure and HLA in healthy donors. The V gene's germline CDR1 is SGHRS and CDR2 YFSETQ. V shed 2 bases and J 5 bases; nucleotides not matched to a gene: 2. This CDR3 has 13 amino acids. TCRdb's copy holds only in-frame clones and misses some; the assay was immunoSEQ multiplex PCR. The sample carries 150,000 to 200,000 clones, approximately 84% recorded once. This clonotype originated in a man aged 18-30 years in good health and CMV-seropositive. The chain is built from TRBV5-1 and TRBJ2-7, with 9 bases fitting TRBD2. Material for sequencing was PBMCs. The CDR3 protein is CASSFGTSNEQYF. CDR3 coding DNA: TGCGCCAGCAGCTTCGGGACTAGCAACGAGCAGTACTTC.